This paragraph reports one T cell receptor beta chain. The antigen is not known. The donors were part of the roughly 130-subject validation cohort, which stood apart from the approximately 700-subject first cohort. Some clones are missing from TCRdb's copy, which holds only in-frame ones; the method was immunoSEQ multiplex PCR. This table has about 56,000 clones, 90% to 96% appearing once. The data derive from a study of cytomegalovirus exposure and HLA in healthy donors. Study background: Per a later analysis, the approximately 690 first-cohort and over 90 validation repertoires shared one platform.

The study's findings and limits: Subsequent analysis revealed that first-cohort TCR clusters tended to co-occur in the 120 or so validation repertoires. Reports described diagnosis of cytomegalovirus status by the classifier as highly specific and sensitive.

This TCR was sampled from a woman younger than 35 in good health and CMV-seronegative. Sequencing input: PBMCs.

DNA for the CDR3: TGTGCCAGTAGTATACTCGGGGGGGCTATGGGGCAGTTCTTC. Its protein product is CASSILGGAMGQFF. J is TRBJ2-1 and V is TRBV19, with 8 bases fitting TRBD2. Germline V gene lookup returns CDR1 LNHDA and CDR2 SQIVND (reference sequence). The junction had 9 bases not matched to a gene; V was cut back by 2 bases and J by 12 bases. The CDR3 extends over 14 amino acids.